These 5 T cell receptor beta chains share one sample of origin, sequenced in a study of blood T cell repertoires in COVID-19. TCRdb keeps only in-frame clones here, not all; method: immunoSEQ multiplex PCR. In the table there are 290,000 or so clones, roughly 87% of which are singletons. Sequenced sample: peripheral blood. These receptors were collected from a young man with active or convalescent COVID-19.

This chain joins TRBV18 and TRBJ1-2, with D perhaps TRBD1 (6 bases). Trimming took off 6 bases at V and 5 bases at J, with 31 bases between the two ends. Germline assignment: CDR1 KGHSH and CDR2 LQKENI. The CDR3 is 19 residues long. CDR3 sequence reads: CASSLGDQGGGLSPYGYTF. CDR3 nucleotide sequence: TGTGCCAGCTCGCTGGGCGACCAAGGCGGGGGCCTATCCCCGTATGGCTACACCTTC.

The sample holds one count of this clone. This sequence joins TRBV11-2 and TRBJ2-7, with 9 bases lining up with TRBD2. Trimming took 3 bases from V and 0 from J; bases not matched to a gene: 6. Germline lookup yields CDR1 SGHAT and CDR2 FQNNGV. The CDR3 extends over 16 amino acids. In DNA, the CDR3 is TGTGCCAGCAGCTTTACGTCTAGCGGGATCTCCTACGAGCAGTACTTC. Residues: CASSFTSSGISYEQYF.

The chain uses TRBV15 and TRBJ1-5; 8 bases fit TRBD1. This CDR3 is built from 18 residues. V shed 0 bases and J 6 bases; nucleotides not matched to a gene: 13. Per germline, CDR1 LNHNV and CDR2 YYDKDF (reference sequence). CDR3 DNA sequence: TGTGCCACCAGCAGAGATTTGCAGGGGGCTTTATCAGGTCAGCCCCAGCATTTT. Its protein product is CATSRDLQGALSGQPQHF.

J is TRBJ2-2 and V is TRBV5-4; possibly TRBD1 for D (6 bases). CDR3 length equals 15 residues. Germline V gene data show CDR1 as SGHNT and CDR2 as YYREEE (reference sequence). V shed 4 bases and J shed 1 base, with 11 bases lying between them. The CDR3 region is CASSPRTENTGELFF. In nucleotides, the CDR3 is TGTGCCAGCAGCCCGAGGACAGAGAACACCGGGGAGCTGTTTTTT. The whole variable domain, remainder taken from reference TRBV5-4 and TRBJ2-2, is ETGVTQSPTHLIKTRGQQVTLRCSSQSGHNTVSWYQQALGQGPQFIFQYYREEENGRGNFPPRFSGLQFPNYSSELNVNALELDDSALYLCASSPRTENTGELFFGEGSRLTVL.

V gene TRBV19 combines with J gene TRBJ2-5; 9 bases are a match to TRBD1. Trimming took 3 bases from V and 6 from J; bases not matched to a gene: 5. This CDR3 has 14 residues. Germline CDR1 and CDR2: LNHDA and SQIVND (reference sequence). CDR3 in DNA: TGTGCCAGTAGTATCCCCGGGACAGGGAAGACCCAGTACTTC. Translated: CASSIPGTGKTQYF.